This T cell receptor beta chain was documented in a study of blood T cell repertoires in COVID-19. TCRdb's table, derived via immunoSEQ multiplex PCR, lists solely in-frame clones and lacks some. The repertoire has roughly 400,000 clones, around 91% of them found once; the top ten carry approximately 1.2%. This TCR was sampled from a man aged 30-40 years who had recovered from COVID-19. The source material was PBMCs or T cells enriched from blood (not recorded which).

The CDR3: CASMGGDFGRREQYF. The CDR3 DNA sequence: TGTGCCAGCATGGGCGGGGACTTCGGTCGTCGGGAGCAGTACTTC. The chain carries TRBV28 and TRBJ2-7, with D perhaps matching TRBD2 (6 bases). This CDR3 contains 15 residues. Germline V gives CDR1 MDHEN, CDR2 SYDVKM. The V and J ends lost 7 bases and 7 bases respectively, with 23 bases between them.